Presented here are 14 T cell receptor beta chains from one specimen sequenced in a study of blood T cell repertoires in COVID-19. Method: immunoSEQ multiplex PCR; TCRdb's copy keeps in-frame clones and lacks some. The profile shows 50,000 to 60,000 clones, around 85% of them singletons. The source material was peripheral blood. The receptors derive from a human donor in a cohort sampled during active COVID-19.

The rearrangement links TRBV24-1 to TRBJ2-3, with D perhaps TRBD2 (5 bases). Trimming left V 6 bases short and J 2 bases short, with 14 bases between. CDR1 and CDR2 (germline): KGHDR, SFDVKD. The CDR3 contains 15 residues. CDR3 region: CATSSRVGNTDTQYF. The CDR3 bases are TGTGCCACCAGTAGTCGGGTCGGGAACACAGATACGCAGTATTTT.

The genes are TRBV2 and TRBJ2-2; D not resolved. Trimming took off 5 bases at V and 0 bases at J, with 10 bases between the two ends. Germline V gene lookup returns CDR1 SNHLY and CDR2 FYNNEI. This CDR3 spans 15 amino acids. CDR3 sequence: CASSLRITNTGELFF. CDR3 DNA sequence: TGTGCCAGCAGTCTCAGGATTACGAACACCGGGGAGCTGTTTTTT.

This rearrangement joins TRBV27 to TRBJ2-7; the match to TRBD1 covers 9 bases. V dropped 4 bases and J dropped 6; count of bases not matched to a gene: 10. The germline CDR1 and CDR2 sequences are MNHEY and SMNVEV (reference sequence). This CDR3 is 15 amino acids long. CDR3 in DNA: TGTGCCAGCAGTTCTTCCGGGACAGGGAAACGCGAGCAGTACTTC. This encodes CASSSSGTGKREQYF.

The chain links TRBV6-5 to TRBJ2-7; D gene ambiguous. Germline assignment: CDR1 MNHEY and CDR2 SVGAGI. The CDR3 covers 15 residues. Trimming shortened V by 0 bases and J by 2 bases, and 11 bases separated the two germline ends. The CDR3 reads CASSYSMNWPYEQYF. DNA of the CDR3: TGTGCCAGCAGTTACTCGATGAATTGGCCCTACGAGCAGTACTTC.

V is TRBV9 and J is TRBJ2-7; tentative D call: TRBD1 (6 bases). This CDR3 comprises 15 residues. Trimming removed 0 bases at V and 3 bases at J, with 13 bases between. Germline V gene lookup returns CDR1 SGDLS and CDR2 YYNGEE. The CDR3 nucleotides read TGTGCCAGCAGCGTAGGGGGGCCTGGAGGCTACGAGCAGTACTTC. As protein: CASSVGGPGGYEQYF. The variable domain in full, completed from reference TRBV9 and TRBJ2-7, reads DSGVTQTPKHLITATGQRVTLRCSPRSGDLSVYWYQQSLDQGLQFLIQYYNGEERAKGNILERFSAQQFPDLHSELNLSSLELGDSALYFCASSVGGPGGYEQYFGPGTRLTVT.

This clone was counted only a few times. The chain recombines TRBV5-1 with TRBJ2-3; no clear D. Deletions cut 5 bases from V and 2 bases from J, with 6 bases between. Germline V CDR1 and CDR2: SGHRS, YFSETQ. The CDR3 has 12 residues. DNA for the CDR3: TGCGCCAGCAGGTCCTTCACAGATACGCAGTATTTT. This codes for CASRSFTDTQYF.

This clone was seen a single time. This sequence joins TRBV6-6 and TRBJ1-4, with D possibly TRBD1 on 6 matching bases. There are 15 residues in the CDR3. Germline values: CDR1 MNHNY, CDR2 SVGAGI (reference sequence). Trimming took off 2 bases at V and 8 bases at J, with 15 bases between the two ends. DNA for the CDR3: TGTGCCAGCAGTTACGCAGGGGACGCTCGGGAAAAACTGTTTTTT. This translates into CASSYAGDAREKLFF.

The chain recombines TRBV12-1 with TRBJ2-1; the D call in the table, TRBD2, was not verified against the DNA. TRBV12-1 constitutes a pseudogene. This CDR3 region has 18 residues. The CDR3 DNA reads TGTGCCAGCAGCTTTTTTTTCCCCGGGACTGACGACTACAATGAGCAGTTCTTC. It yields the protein CASSFFFPGTDDYNEQFF.

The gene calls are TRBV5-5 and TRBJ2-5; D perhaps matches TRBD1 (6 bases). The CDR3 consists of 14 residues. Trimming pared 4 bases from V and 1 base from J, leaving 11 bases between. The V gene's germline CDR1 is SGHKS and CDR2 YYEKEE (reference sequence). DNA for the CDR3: TGTGCCAGCAGCGAGAGGACAGCCCAAGAGACCCAGTACTTC. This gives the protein CASSERTAQETQYF.

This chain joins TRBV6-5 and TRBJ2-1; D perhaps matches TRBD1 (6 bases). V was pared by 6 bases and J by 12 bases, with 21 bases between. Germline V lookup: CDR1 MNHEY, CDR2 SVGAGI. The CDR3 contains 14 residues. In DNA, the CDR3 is TGTGCCAGCAGGATTACCGGGACACGCGCAGTGCAGTTCTTC. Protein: CASRITGTRAVQFF.

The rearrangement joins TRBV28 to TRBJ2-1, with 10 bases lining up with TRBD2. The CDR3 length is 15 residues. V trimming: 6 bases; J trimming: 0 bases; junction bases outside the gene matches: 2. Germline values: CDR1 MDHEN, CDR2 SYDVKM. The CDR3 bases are TGTGCCAGCAGGTCTAGCGGGAGCTCCTACAATGAGCAGTTCTTC. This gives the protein CASRSSGSSYNEQFF.

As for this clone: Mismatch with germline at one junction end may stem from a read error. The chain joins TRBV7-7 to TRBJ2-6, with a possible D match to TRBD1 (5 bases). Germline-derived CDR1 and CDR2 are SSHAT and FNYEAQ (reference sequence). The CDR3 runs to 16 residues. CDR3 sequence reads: CASSLQVYSGANVLTF. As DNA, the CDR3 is TGTGCTAGCAGCTTACAGGTTTACTCTGGGGCCAACGTCCTGACTTTC. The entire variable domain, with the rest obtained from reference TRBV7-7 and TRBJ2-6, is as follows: GAGVSQSPRYKVTKRGQDVTLRCDPISSHATLYWYQQALGQGPEFLTYFNYEAQPDKSGLPSDRFSAERPEGSISTLTIQRTEQRDSAMYRCASSLQVYSGANVLTFGAGSRLTVL.

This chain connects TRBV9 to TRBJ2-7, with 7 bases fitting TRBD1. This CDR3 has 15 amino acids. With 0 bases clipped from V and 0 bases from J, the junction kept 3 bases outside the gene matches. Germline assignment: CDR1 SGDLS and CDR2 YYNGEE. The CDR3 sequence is CASSVGTGNSYEQYF. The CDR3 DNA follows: TGTGCCAGCAGCGTAGGGACAGGAAACTCCTACGAGCAGTACTTC.

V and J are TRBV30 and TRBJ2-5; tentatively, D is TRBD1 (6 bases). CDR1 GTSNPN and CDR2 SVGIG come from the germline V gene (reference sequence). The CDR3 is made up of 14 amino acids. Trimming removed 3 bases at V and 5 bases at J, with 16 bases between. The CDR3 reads CAWRRAGESETQYF. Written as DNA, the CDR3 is TGTGCCTGGAGAAGGGCAGGGGAATCGGAGACCCAGTACTTC.